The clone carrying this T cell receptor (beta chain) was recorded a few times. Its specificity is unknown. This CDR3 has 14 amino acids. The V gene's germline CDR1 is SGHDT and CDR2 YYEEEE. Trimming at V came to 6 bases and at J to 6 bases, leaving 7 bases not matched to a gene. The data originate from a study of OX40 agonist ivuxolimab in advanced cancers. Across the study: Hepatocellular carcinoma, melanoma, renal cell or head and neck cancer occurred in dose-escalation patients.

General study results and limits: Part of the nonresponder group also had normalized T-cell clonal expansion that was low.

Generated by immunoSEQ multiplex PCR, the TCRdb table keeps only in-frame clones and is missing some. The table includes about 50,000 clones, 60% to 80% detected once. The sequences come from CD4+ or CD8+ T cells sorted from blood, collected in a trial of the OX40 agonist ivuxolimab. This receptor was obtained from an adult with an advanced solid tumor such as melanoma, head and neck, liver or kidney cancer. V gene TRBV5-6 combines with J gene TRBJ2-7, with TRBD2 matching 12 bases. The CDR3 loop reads CASIGLAGLGEQYF. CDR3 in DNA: TGTGCCAGCATCGGACTAGCGGGGCTCGGCGAGCAGTACTTC.